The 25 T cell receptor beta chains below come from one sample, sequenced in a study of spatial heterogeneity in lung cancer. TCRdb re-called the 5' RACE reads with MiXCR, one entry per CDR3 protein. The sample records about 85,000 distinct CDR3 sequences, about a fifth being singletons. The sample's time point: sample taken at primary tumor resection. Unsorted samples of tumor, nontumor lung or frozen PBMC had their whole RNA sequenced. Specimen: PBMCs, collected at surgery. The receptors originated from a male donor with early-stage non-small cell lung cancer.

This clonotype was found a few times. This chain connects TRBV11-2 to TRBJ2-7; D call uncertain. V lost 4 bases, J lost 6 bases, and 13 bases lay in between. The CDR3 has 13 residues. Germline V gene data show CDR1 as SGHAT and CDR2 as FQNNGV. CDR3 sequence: CASSSSRRIEQYF. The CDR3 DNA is TGTGCCAGCAGCTCCTCTCGGCGGATCGAGCAGTACTTC.

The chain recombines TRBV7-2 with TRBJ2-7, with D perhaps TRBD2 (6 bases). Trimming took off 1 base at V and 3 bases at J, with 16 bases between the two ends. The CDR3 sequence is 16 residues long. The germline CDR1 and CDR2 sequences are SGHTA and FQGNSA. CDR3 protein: CASSLGGGLGGYEQYF. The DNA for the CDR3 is TGTGCCAGCAGCTTAGGAGGCGGCCTGGGGGGCTACGAGCAGTACTTC.

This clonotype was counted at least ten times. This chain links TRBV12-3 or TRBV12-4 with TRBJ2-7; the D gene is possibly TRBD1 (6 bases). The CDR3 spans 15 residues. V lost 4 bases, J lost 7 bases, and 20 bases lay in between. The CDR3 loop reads CASSSQGSPLVEQYF. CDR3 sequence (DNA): TGTGCCAGCAGTTCTCAGGGGTCCCCCCTCGTGGAGCAGTACTTC.

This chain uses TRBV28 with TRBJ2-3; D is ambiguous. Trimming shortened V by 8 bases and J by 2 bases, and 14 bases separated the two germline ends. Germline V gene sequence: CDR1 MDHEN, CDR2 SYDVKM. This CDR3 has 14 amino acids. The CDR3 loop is CASDEALDTDTQYF. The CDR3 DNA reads TGTGCCAGCGACGAGGCCCTAGACACAGATACGCAGTATTTT.

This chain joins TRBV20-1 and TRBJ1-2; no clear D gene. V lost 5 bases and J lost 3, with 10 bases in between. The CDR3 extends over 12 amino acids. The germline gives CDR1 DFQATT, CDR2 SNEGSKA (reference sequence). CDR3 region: CSALDADYGYTF. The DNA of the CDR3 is TGCAGTGCTCTGGACGCCGACTATGGCTACACCTTC.

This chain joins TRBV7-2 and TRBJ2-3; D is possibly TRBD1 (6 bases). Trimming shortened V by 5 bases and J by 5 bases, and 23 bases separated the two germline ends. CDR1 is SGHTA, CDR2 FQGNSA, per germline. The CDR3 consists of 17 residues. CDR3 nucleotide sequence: TGTGCCAGCAGCACCAGACAGGCAGGGCTAGTAGAAGATACGCAGTATTTT. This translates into CASSTRQAGLVEDTQYF.

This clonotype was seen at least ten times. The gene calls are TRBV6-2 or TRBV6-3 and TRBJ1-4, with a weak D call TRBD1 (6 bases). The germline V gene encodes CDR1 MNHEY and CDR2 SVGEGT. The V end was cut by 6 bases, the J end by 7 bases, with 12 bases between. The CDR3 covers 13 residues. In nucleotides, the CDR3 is TGTGCCAGCAGACGGGACAAGCTTGAAAAACTGTTTTTT. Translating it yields CASRRDKLEKLFF.

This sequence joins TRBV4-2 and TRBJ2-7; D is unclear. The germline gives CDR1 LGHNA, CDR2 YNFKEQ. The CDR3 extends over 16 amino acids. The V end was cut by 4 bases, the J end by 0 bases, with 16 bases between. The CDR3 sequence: CASSPNTLKNSYEQYF. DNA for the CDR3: TGTGCCAGCAGCCCGAACACCTTAAAGAACTCCTACGAGCAGTACTTC.

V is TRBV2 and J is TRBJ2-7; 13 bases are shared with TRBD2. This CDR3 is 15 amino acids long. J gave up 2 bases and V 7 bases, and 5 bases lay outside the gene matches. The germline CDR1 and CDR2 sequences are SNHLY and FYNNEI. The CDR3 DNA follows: TGTGCCAGCACACCGACTAGCGGGGGGACCTACGAGCAGTACTTC. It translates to CASTPTSGGTYEQYF.

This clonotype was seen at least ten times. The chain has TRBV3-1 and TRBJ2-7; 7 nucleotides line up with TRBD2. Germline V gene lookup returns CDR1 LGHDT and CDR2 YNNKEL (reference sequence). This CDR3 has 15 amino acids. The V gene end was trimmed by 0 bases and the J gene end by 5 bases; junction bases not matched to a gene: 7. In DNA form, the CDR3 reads TGTGCCAGCAGCCAAGACCGGGGGGATACCAACGAGCAGTACTTC. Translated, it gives CASSQDRGDTNEQYF.

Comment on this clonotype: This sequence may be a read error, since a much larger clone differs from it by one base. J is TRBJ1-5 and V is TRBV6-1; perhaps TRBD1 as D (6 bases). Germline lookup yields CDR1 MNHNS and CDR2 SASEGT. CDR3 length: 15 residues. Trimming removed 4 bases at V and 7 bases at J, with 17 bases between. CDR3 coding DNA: TGTGCCAGCAGTGCATCTACAGGGTTGGAACAGCCCCAGCATTTT. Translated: CASSASTGLEQPQHF.

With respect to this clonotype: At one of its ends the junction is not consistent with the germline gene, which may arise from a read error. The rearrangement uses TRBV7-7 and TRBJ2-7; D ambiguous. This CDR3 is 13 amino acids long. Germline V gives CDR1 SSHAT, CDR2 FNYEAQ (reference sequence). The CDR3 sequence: CASSLAPNYEQYF. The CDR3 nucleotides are TGTGCTAGCAGCTTAGCCCCCAACTACGAGCAGTACTTC.

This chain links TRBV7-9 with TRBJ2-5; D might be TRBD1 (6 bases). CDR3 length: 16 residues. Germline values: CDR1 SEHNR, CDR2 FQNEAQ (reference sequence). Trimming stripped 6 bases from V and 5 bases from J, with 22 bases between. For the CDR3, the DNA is TGTGCCAGCAGGAAACCGGGACAACCCCCGCTGGAGACCCAGTACTTC. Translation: CASRKPGQPPLETQYF.

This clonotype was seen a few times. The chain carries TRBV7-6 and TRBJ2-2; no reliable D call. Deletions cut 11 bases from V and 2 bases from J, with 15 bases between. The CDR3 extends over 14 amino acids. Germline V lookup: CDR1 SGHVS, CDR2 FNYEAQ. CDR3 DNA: TGTGCCTCAAGGACCGGGCGTAACACCGGGGAGCTGTTTTTT. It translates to CASRTGRNTGELFF.

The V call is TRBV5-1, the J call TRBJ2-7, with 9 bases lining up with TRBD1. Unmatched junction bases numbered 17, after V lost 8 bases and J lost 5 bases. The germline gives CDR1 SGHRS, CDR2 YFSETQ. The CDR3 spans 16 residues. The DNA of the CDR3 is TGCGCCAGTTCCCCCTTCGGGACAGGGAGTTACCACGAGCAGTACTTC. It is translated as CASSPFGTGSYHEQYF.

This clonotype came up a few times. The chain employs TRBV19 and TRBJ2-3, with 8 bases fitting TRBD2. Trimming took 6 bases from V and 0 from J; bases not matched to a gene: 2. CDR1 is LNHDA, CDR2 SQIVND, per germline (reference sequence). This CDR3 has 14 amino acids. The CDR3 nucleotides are TGTGCCAGTAGGCTAGCGGGTAGCACAGATACGCAGTATTTT. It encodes CASRLAGSTDTQYF.

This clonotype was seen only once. The chain's CDR3 is CASSRRGTAWGNGANEQFF. CDR3 nucleotides: TGTGCCAGCAGCCGACGGGGGACAGCCTGGGGCAATGGGGCCAATGAGCAGTTCTTC. The gene calls are TRBV3-1 and TRBJ2-1; perhaps TRBD1 as D (7 bases). There are 19 residues in the CDR3. V was trimmed by 4 bases and J by 6 bases, leaving 28 bases between them. Germline CDR1 and CDR2: LGHDT and YNNKEL (reference sequence).

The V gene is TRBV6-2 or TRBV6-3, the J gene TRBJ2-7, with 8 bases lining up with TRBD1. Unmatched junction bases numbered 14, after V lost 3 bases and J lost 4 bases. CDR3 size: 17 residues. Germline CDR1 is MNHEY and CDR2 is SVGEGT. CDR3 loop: CASSYTLDRVWGYEQYF. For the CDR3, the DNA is TGTGCCAGCAGTTATACCCTGGACAGGGTATGGGGATACGAGCAGTACTTC.

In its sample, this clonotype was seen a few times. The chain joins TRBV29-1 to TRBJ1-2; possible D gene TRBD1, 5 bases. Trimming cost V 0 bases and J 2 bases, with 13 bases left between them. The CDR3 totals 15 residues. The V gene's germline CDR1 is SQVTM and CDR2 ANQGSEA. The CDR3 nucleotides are TGCAGCGTTGAAGATCCCGGGGGAGGAAACTATGGCTACACCTTC. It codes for CSVEDPGGGNYGYTF.

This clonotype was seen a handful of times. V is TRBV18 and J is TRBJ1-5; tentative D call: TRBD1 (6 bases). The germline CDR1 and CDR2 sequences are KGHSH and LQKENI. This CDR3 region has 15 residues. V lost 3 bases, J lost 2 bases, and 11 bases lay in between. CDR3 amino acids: CASSPQGPGNQPQHF. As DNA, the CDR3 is TGTGCCAGCTCACCGCAGGGGCCTGGCAATCAGCCCCAGCATTTT.

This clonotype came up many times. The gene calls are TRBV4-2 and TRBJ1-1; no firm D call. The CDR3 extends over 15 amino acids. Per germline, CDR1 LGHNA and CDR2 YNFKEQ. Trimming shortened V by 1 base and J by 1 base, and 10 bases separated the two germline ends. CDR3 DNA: TGTGCCAGCAGCCAAGTGTCCGGAGGGAACACTGAAGCTTTCTTT. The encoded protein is CASSQVSGGNTEAFF.

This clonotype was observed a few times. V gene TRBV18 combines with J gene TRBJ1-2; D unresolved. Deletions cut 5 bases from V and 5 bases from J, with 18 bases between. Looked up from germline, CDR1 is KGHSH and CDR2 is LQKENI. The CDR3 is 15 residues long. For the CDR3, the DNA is TGTGCCAGCTCATGGGAGAGCCTAACCGGATATGGCTACACCTTC. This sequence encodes CASSWESLTGYGYTF. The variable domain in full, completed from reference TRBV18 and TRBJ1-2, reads NAGVMQNPRHLVRRRGQEARLRCSPMKGHSHVYWYRQLPEEGLKFMVYLQKENIIDESGMPKERFSAEFPKEGPSILRIQQVVRGDSAAYFCASSWESLTGYGYTFGSGTRLTVV.

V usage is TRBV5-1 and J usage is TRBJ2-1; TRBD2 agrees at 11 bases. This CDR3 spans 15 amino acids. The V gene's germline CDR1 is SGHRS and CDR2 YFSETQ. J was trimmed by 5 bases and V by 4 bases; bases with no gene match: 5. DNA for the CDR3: TGCGCCAGCAGCCTACTAGCGGGAGTGGACAATGAGCAGTTCTTC. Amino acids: CASSLLAGVDNEQFF.

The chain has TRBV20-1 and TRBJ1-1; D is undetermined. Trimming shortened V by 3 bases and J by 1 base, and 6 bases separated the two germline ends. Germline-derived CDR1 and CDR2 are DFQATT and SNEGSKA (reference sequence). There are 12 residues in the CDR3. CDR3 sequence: CSASEGNTEAFF. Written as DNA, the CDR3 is TGCAGTGCTAGCGAGGGGAACACTGAAGCTTTCTTT.

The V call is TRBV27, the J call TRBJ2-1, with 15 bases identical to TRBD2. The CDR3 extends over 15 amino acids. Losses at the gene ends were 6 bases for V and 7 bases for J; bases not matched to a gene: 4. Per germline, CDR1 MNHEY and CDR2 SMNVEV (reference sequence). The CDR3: CASRRTSGRDNEQFF. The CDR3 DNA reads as TGTGCCAGCAGGAGGACTAGCGGGAGGGATAATGAGCAGTTCTTC.